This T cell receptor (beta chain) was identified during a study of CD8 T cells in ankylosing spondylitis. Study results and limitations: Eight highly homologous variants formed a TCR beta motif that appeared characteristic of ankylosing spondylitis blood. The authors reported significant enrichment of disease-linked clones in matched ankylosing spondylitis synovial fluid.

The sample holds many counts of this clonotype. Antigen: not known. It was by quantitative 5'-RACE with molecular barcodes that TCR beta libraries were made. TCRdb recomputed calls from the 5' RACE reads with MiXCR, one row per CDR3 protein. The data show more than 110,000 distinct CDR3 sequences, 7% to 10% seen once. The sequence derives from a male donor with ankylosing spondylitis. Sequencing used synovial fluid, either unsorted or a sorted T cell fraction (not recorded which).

CDR3 sequence: CASSYWAGVGTEAFF. In DNA, the CDR3 is TGTGCCAGCAGTTACTGGGCAGGGGTAGGGACTGAAGCTTTCTTT. V usage is TRBV6-5 and J usage is TRBJ1-1, with D possibly matching TRBD1 (6 bases). V was cut by 1 base and J by 5 bases, with 14 bases left in between. The germline CDR1 and CDR2 sequences are MNHEY and SVGAGI. The CDR3 length is 15 residues.